The clone carrying this T cell receptor beta chain showed up just once. Its target is not known. The data stem from a study of T cell responses to AZD1222 COVID-19 vaccine. Study information: It was second doses at about 4 or about 12 weeks that were pooled. General study points: At baseline, seropositivity was found in only 5 to 7 AZD1222 recipients.

Generated by immunoSEQ multiplex PCR, the TCRdb table keeps only in-frame clones and is missing some. The sample contains roughly 80,000 clones, roughly 85% of which appear only once. Germline loops: CDR1 SGHRS, CDR2 YFSETQ. This CDR3 is built from 16 residues. Deletions cut 4 bases from V and 0 bases from J, with 11 bases between. This sample comprised peripheral blood, obtained on day 0 of AZD1222 vaccination. The TCR comes from an adult in good health. The gene calls are TRBV5-1 and TRBJ1-6, with D possibly TRBD1 on 5 matching bases. This CDR3 reads CASSTRQSSYNSPLHF. The CDR3 coding sequence is TGCGCCAGCAGCACCCGACAGAGCTCCTATAATTCACCCCTCCACTTT.